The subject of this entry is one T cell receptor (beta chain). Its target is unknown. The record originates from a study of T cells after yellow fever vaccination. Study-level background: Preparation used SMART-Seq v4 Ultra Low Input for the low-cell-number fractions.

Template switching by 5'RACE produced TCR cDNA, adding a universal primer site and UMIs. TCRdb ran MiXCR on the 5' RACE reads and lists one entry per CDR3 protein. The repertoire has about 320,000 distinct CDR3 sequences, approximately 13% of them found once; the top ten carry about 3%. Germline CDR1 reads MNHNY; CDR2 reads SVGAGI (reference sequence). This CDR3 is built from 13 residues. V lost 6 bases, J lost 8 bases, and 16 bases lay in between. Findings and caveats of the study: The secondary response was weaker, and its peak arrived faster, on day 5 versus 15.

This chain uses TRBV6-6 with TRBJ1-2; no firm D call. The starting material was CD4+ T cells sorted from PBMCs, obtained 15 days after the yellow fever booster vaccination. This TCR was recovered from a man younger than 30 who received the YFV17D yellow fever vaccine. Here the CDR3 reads CASSPGRTVGYTF. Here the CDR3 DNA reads TGTGCCAGCAGCCCCGGACGGACTGTAGGCTACACCTTC.